This T cell receptor beta chain was recorded in a study of T cells in Graves' hyperthyroidism and ophthalmopathy (dated by TCRdb to between 2018 and 2020). With regard to the full study: Peripheral blood was collected at initial diagnosis, before any treatment. The paper describes TCR Vbeta CDR3 sequencing of 140 or so peripheral blood samples, made up of 43 ophthalmopathy patients, roughly 75 hyperthyroidism patients and 17 progressor patients. For training and testing, the roughly 100 patients in the discovery cohort were randomly divided in a 7:3 ratio. Prospective prediction of ophthalmopathy was tested in an independent validation cohort consisting of roughly 19 hyperthyroidism patients and approximately 16 patients who later progressed to ophthalmopathy. A discovery cohort of roughly 100 patients, approximately 44 with Graves' ophthalmopathy and approximately 57 with stable Graves' hyperthyroidism, was used to find distinguishing TCR V-J signatures. The study also compared thyroid tissue and blood T-cell repertoires from five or six Graves' hyperthyroidism patients. After blood sampling, hyperthyroidism patients were treated with methimazole at a starting dose of 30 mg daily, and ophthalmopathy patients were treated with high-dose intravenous methylprednisolone. The study at large found these results: No statistical method was used to fix the sample size in advance, and group allocation was not hidden from the investigators. In validation, the model predicted progression to ophthalmopathy with just under 71% sensitivity and about 73% specificity, a median of approximately 6.5 months before onset. A model built on a 13 V-J signature distinguished ophthalmopathy from stable hyperthyroidism, reaching roughly 88% sensitivity and 81.08% specificity in cross-validation and 80%/75% in testing. Most expanded thyroid clonotypes (frequency above 0.001) were also found in blood, which suggests that blood repertoires may mirror thyroid immune responses.

Taken from the germline V gene, the CDR1 and CDR2 loops are SGHVS and FNYEAQ. V is shortened by 5 bases, J by 7 bases, and the region joining them spans 24 bases. The CDR3 sequence holds 17 residues, the cysteine and phenylalanine included. Just CDR3 DNA is preserved here, 51 bases in frame from base 1. The TCR beta CDR3 regions were amplified from the RNA transcripts. The TCR CDR3 was subjected to a first round of RT-PCR using the HTBI primer set and the Qiagen OneStep RT-PCR kit. The libraries were constructed in a second round of multiplex PCR and then size-selected and purified. Libraries were sequenced paired-end with 100 bp reads on an Illumina HiSeq2000. The paper's processing steps were these. Raw data were processed with SOAPnuke, discarding reads with adapters, uncalled bases, mean Phred below 15, or no exact constant-primer or identifier match. High-quality paired reads were merged with COPE v1.2.5, and unique nucleotide sequences were defined as clonotypes. Clonotypes were aligned to IMGT TRBV, TRBD and TRBJ reference segments using MiTCR v1.1. Only V-J combinations with frequency above 0.0001, covering roughly 99% of repertoires, were analysed. The TCS score was defined as the ratio of F50 (clonal expansion) to E x V (chaos), calculated using BLOSUM62-based TCRdist between CDR3 peptides within each V-J. Welch's t-statistics and random forest reduced around 510 V-J features to 13, which were used in a naive Bayes classifier (R e1071). TCRdb passed the public sequencing reads through fastp at Q25 and MiXCR, retaining productive beta sequences. Identical CDR3 protein sequences are pooled into one entry, listed with their most common genes and DNA. The V and J calls were determined by TCRdb, not by the authors. Counted in this sample were 490,000 or so distinct CDR3 sequences; about 15% of them appeared once. About 29% of the sample is in the top ten clones.

This clonotype turned up a few times. The target of this receptor is not known. Base qualities are not provided; no much larger clone lies one nucleotide away. Moderately to severely active disease, a Clinical Activity Score of at least 3, a NOSPECS grade of at least 4, and a duration under 3 months were present in ophthalmopathy patients. The study excluded patients with uncontrolled infections, other autoimmune diseases, pregnancy or lactation. Diagnoses were established on the basis of clinical symptoms, serum thyroxine and TRAb, thyroid ultrasound, and orbital computed tomography. PBMCs were isolated from approximately 10 ml of fresh peripheral blood by Ficoll-Paque density gradient centrifugation. Trizol reagent was used to extract total RNA, and RNA quality was then checked on an Agilent 2100 Bioanalyzer.

The chain is encoded by TRBV7-6 joined to TRBJ2-1; the D element could tentatively be TRBD1 or TRBD2, as 5 bases agree for each. Sequenced sample: blood. The receptor was derived from a woman aged 25 to 39 with Graves' ophthalmopathy. CDR3 loop: CASSQARDGLLANEQFF. The nucleotide sequence reads as follows: TGTGCCAGCAGCCAGGCACGGGACGGTCTCTTGGCAAATGAGCAGTTCTTC.